The 25 T cell receptor beta chains below were found in one sample sequenced in a study of CD8+ T cells in alopecia areata. As the sequencing template, cDNA was produced by extracting RNA and reverse transcribing it. Data came from immunoSEQ multiplex PCR; TCRdb stores just in-frame clones and leaves some out. The sample holds about 150,000 clones, over 80% seen once. Material: CD8+ T cells sorted from blood, obtained at week 0. These receptors came from a human donor with alopecia areata.

The genes are TRBV29-1 and TRBJ2-7, with 9 bases that match TRBD1. Germline-derived CDR1 and CDR2 are SQVTM and ANQGSEA. After removal of 3 bases from V and 2 bases from J, the junction contained 8 bases not matched to a gene. The CDR3 length is 15 residues. The CDR3 spells CSVEGQGPSTYEQYF. CDR3 nucleotides: TGCAGCGTTGAGGGACAGGGCCCCTCCACCTACGAGCAGTACTTC.

This clone was recorded a few times. CDR3 in DNA: TGCAGCGTTGAGCGGGGGGACTACAATGAGCAGTTCTTC. Its protein is CSVERGDYNEQFF. The rearrangement uses TRBV29-1 and TRBJ2-1; 8 nucleotides align to TRBD2. V shed 3 bases and J 3 bases; nucleotides not matched to a gene: 1. CDR1 SQVTM and CDR2 ANQGSEA come from the germline V gene. The CDR3 is 13 residues long.

CDR3 sequence: CASSRAAGKGNTEAFF. CDR3 nucleotides: TGCGCCAGCAGCCGCGCCGCGGGAAAGGGGAACACTGAAGCTTTCTTT. The chain is built from TRBV4-1 and TRBJ1-1, with D uncertain. CDR3 length: 16 amino acids. V lost 4 bases, J lost 1 base, and 16 bases lay in between. From germline, CDR1 is MGHRA and CDR2 YSYEKL.

Remarks on this clone: Other DNA sequences in this specimen translate into the identical CDR3. V gene TRBV27 combines with J gene TRBJ2-3; D gene uncertain. There are 12 residues in the CDR3. CDR1 and CDR2 (germline): MNHEY, SMNVEV (reference sequence). V was clipped by 5 bases and J by 1 base, with 4 bases between them. The DNA of the CDR3 is TGTGCCAGCAGTCCCCGCACAGATACGCAGTATTTT. Amino acid sequence: CASSPRTDTQYF.

V usage is TRBV7-9 and J usage is TRBJ1-1; TRBD1 aligns across 8 bases. The CDR3 contains 17 residues. J gave up 4 bases and V 5 bases, and 15 bases lay outside the gene matches. CDR1 SEHNR and CDR2 FQNEAQ come from the germline V gene (reference sequence). CDR3 coding DNA: TGTGCCAGCAGCCCAACAGGACAGGGCGGAGGGAGCACTGAAGCTTTCTTT. Its translation: CASSPTGQGGGSTEAFF.

This clone was observed a single time. This chain uses TRBV29-1 with TRBJ1-2, with D possibly matching TRBD1 (6 bases). This CDR3 is 13 amino acids long. The germline V gene has CDR1 SQVTM and CDR2 ANQGSEA. Trimming cost V 5 bases and J 4 bases, with 14 bases left between them. CDR3: CSVLGAQGYGYTF. The CDR3 DNA follows: TGCAGCGTTTTGGGGGCGCAGGGCTATGGCTACACCTTC.

The V gene is TRBV20-1, the J gene TRBJ2-1; D is ambiguous. Germline lookup yields CDR1 DFQATT and CDR2 SNEGSKA (reference sequence). This CDR3 comprises 11 residues. V was cut by 4 bases and J by 10 bases, with 11 bases left in between. CDR3 sequence (DNA): TGCAGTGCTAACGGGCCCCCGGAGCAGTTCTTC. This codes for CSANGPPEQFF.

The chain is built from TRBV5-4 and TRBJ2-7, with unresolved D. The CDR3 has 12 residues. Trimming stripped 2 bases from V and 7 bases from J, with 10 bases between. Per the germline V gene, CDR1 is SGHNT and CDR2 is YYREEE (reference sequence). The CDR3 coding sequence is TGTGCCAGCAGCTTTATCAGCCAGGAGCAGTACTTC. Translated, it gives CASSFISQEQYF.

The chain combines TRBV10-3 with TRBJ2-7; tentatively, D is TRBD2 (6 bases). The ends were cut back, 3 bases at V and 6 bases at J, with 12 bases in the middle. Germline V gives CDR1 ENHRY, CDR2 SYGVKD. This CDR3 has 13 amino acids. The CDR3 is CAISDPGEVEQYF. In DNA, the CDR3 is TGTGCCATCAGTGATCCCGGGGAGGTCGAGCAGTACTTC.

V is TRBV7-9 and J is TRBJ2-3; D uncertain. This CDR3 spans 17 amino acids. Deletions cut 1 base from V and 0 bases from J, with 14 bases between. Germline values: CDR1 SEHNR, CDR2 FQNEAQ (reference sequence). CDR3 nucleotide sequence: TGTGCCAGCAGCTTAGGGGCCCAGTTCCCTAGCACAGATACGCAGTATTTT. This codes for CASSLGAQFPSTDTQYF.

The V call is TRBV11-2, the J call TRBJ1-5; D may be TRBD1 (6 bases). V gave up 5 bases and J gave up 7 bases, with 18 bases separating them. This CDR3 is built from 15 residues. CDR1 is SGHAT and CDR2 is FQNNGV in the germline V gene. CDR3 bases: TGTGCCAGCAGCCCCGTGGAGGGGGGCGGGCAGCCCCAGCATTTT. It specifies CASSPVEGGGQPQHF.

The CDR3 here is CASSQDPGTSVNEQFF. As DNA, the CDR3 is TGCGCCAGCAGCCAAGACCCAGGGACTAGCGTTAATGAGCAGTTCTTC. The chain employs TRBV4-1 and TRBJ2-1, with TRBD2 identical over 10 bases. Germline-derived CDR1 and CDR2 are MGHRA and YSYEKL. The CDR3 has 16 amino acids. V shed 0 bases and J 7 bases; nucleotides not matched to a gene: 6.

A single count supports this clone. The chain has TRBV6-1 and TRBJ2-2; 7 positions agree with TRBD1. The CDR3 is made up of 14 amino acids. Germline loops: CDR1 MNHNS, CDR2 SASEGT. Trimming took 6 bases from V and 4 from J; bases not matched to a gene: 5. The DNA for the CDR3 is TGTGCCAGCAGGGACCGGACAGGCACCGGGGAGCTGTTTTTT. It specifies CASRDRTGTGELFF.

CDR3: CASSLQSGQTLIYEQYF. DNA for the CDR3: TGTGCCAGCAGCCTTCAATCGGGACAAACACTAATCTACGAGCAGTACTTC. The gene calls are TRBV27 and TRBJ2-5; D possibly corresponds to TRBD1 (6 bases). The end of the DNA is better explained by TRBJ2-7, so the J call may be wrong. Germline loops: CDR1 MNHEY, CDR2 SMNVEV (reference sequence). The CDR3 extends over 17 amino acids.

This chain uses TRBV7-9 with TRBJ2-5; D is uncertain. V gave up 1 base and J gave up 1 base, with 7 bases separating them. The CDR3 contains 14 residues. From germline, CDR1 is SEHNR and CDR2 FQNEAQ (reference sequence). CDR3 coding DNA: TGTGCCAGCAGCTTAGAAGGCAGCCAAGAGACCCAGTACTTC. It translates to CASSLEGSQETQYF. Full variable domain (remainder filled in from reference TRBV7-9 and TRBJ2-5): DTGVSQNPRHKITKRGQNVTFRCDPISEHNRLYWYRQTLGQGPEFLTYFQNEAQLEKSRLLSDRFSAERPKGSFSTLEIQRTEQGDSAMYLCASSLEGSQETQYFGPGTRLLVL.

The genes are TRBV7-2 and TRBJ2-1, with D unresolved. CDR1 SGHTA and CDR2 FQGNSA come from the germline V gene. This CDR3 contains 12 residues. The germline V and J ends were trimmed by 2 bases and 6 bases, with 5 bases remaining between them. CDR3 amino acids: CASSLMGNEQFF. Written as DNA, the CDR3 is TGTGCCAGCAGCTTAATGGGCAATGAGCAGTTCTTC.

With regard to this clone: The same CDR3 also results from other DNA sequences found in this sample. The chain is built from TRBV27 and TRBJ2-3; no clear D. The germline V and J ends were trimmed by 6 bases and 0 bases, with 7 bases remaining between them. The CDR3 contains 13 residues. Germline CDR1 is MNHEY and CDR2 is SMNVEV (reference sequence). The CDR3 coding sequence is TGTGCCAGCAGACCCGGGAGCACAGATACGCAGTATTTT. Encoded protein: CASRPGSTDTQYF.

The chain has TRBV5-6 and TRBJ1-1; no clear D. Germline V gene data show CDR1 as SGHDT and CDR2 as YYEEEE. Between the trimmed V and J ends, which lost 0 bases and 1 base, there was a span of 7 bases. CDR3 size: 14 residues. In DNA form, the CDR3 reads TGTGCCAGCAGCTTGGTACAGTCGAACACTGAAGCTTTCTTT. Protein product: CASSLVQSNTEAFF.

This sequence joins TRBV27 and TRBJ2-7, with 10 bases fitting TRBD2. J gave up 7 bases and V 6 bases, and 12 bases lay outside the gene matches. The CDR3 covers 15 residues. Germline loops: CDR1 MNHEY, CDR2 SMNVEV (reference sequence). CDR3 DNA sequence: TGTGCCAGCAGCCCCCTTAGCGGGAGGCCGTGGGAGCAGTACTTC. This encodes CASSPLSGRPWEQYF.

This chain joins TRBV15 and TRBJ2-1; D unclear. CDR3 size: 12 residues. Germline V gene sequence: CDR1 LNHNV, CDR2 YYDKDF (reference sequence). V lost 5 bases and J 6 bases, leaving 8 bases between the germline ends. CDR3 sequence (DNA): TGTGCCACCAGCTGGGTCTCCAATGAGCAGTTCTTC. This translates into CATSWVSNEQFF.

This clone was observed once. This chain uses TRBV5-4 with TRBJ2-7; D is possibly TRBD1 (5 bases). This CDR3 has 11 amino acids. Trimming shortened V by 4 bases and J by 12 bases, and 14 bases separated the two germline ends. CDR1 and CDR2 from the germline V gene are SGHNT and YYREEE (reference sequence). CDR3 in DNA: TGTGCCAGCAGCGAAGGCAGGGCGGTGTACTTC. It yields the protein CASSEGRAVYF.

Only one count was recorded for this clone. The rearrangement links TRBV29-1 to TRBJ1-2; no firm D call. Germline lookup yields CDR1 SQVTM and CDR2 ANQGSEA. Trimming cost V 1 base and J 9 bases, with 6 bases left between them. This CDR3 has 10 amino acids. The CDR3 reads CSVEGDSYTF. CDR3 nucleotides: TGCAGCGTTGAAGGGGATAGCTACACCTTC.

This clone occurred once. The rearrangement uses TRBV27 and TRBJ2-3; D assignment may be TRBD1 or TRBD2 (5 bases each). The V gene's germline CDR1 is MNHEY and CDR2 SMNVEV (reference sequence). Trimming took off 6 bases at V and 3 bases at J, with 16 bases between the two ends. This CDR3 contains 15 residues. The CDR3 reads CASSLGTRWTDTQYF. CDR3 nucleotide sequence: TGTGCCAGCAGCCTCGGGACGAGGTGGACAGATACGCAGTATTTT.

V gene TRBV19 combines with J gene TRBJ2-7, with D perhaps matching TRBD1 (6 bases). Trimming left V 6 bases short and J 3 bases short, with 21 bases between. This CDR3 spans 16 amino acids. Per the germline V gene, CDR1 is LNHDA and CDR2 is SQIVND (reference sequence). The CDR3 here is CASSRTPTGTNYEQYF. For the CDR3, the DNA is TGTGCCAGTAGCAGAACCCCGACAGGAACGAACTACGAGCAGTACTTC. Variable domain in full (rest from reference TRBV19 and TRBJ2-7): DGGITQSPKYLFRKEGQNVTLSCEQNLNHDAMYWYRQDPGQGLRLIYYSQIVNDFQKGDIAEGYSVSREKKESFPLTVTSAQKNPTAFYLCASSRTPTGTNYEQYFGPGTRLTVT.

Only one count was recorded for this clone. The rearrangement joins TRBV27 to TRBJ2-3; D remains ambiguous. Trimming left V 6 bases short and J 6 bases short, with 16 bases between. Looked up from germline, CDR1 is MNHEY and CDR2 is SMNVEV (reference sequence). The CDR3 sequence is 14 residues long. CDR3 region: CASRPLDRVDTQYF. CDR3 nucleotide sequence: TGTGCCAGCAGACCCCTGGACCGAGTGGATACGCAGTATTTT.